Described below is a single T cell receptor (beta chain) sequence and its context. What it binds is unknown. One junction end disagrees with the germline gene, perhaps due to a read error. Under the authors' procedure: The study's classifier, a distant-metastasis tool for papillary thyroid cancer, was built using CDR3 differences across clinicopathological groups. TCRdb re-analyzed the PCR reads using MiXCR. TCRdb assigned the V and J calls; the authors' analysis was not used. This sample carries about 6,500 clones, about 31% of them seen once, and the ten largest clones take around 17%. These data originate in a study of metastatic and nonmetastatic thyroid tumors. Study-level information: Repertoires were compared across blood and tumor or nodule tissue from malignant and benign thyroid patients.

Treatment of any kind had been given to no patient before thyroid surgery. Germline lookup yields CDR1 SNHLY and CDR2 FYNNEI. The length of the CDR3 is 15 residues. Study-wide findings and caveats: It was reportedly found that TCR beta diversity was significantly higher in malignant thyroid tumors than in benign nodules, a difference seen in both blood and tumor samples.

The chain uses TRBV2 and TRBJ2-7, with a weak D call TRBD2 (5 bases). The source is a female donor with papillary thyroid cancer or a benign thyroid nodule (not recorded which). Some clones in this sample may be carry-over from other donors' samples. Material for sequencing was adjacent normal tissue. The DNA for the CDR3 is TGTGCCAGCTACATCCGAACCCGGGGTTCCGACGAGCAGCACTTC. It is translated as CASYIRTRGSDEQHF. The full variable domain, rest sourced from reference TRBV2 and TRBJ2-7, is EPEVTQTPSHQVTQMGQEVILRCVPISNHLYFYWYRQILGQKVEFLVSFYNNEISEKSEIFDDQFSVERPDGSNFTLKIRSTKLEDSAMYFCASYIRTRGSDEQHFGPGTRLTVT.